Sequencing of this TCR beta chain was carried out in a study of blood T cell repertoires in COVID-19. Data came from immunoSEQ multiplex PCR; TCRdb stores just in-frame clones and leaves some out. The repertoire includes 60,000 to 70,000 clones, more than 65% of them detected once, and around 5.4% sits in the top ten. J lost 6 bases, V lost 5 bases, and 13 bases had no gene match. Germline CDR1 LGHNA, CDR2 YSLEER. The CDR3 runs 16 residues. The sequenced sample consisted of peripheral blood. This chain connects TRBV4-3 to TRBJ2-7; the match to TRBD2 covers 10 bases. The sequence came from a woman in her 70s with acute or convalescent COVID-19. The CDR3 region is CASSEGLAGALAEQYF. CDR3 in DNA: TGCGCCAGCAGCGAAGGTCTAGCGGGGGCCCTCGCCGAGCAGTACTTC.